A selection of T cell receptor beta chains follows, all from one sample in a study of massively parallel sequencing of T cell beta chains. TCRdb passed the 5' RACE reads through MiXCR, listing each CDR3 protein once. This table has some 4,000 distinct CDR3 sequences, roughly 35% appearing once. Sample: commercial RNA from peripheral blood pooled from many donors. Source of these receptors: a pool of human donors in good health; the sample was commercial RNA pooled from many donors. Each CDR3 is given with its conserved first and last residue. A D gene is named only where the DNA matches it firmly.

12	TRBD1	TRBV20-1	TRBJ1-2	CSAGTGGDGYTF
13	NA	TRBV12-3/TRBV12-4	TRBJ2-7	CASSFTDAYEQYF
12	NA	TRBV10-3	TRBJ1-1	CAISGPEVVAFF
13	TRBD1	TRBV5-1	TRBJ1-1	CASSWTGGTEAFF
12	NA	TRBV4-2	TRBJ1-2	CASSQDAYGYTF
14	NA	TRBV13	TRBJ2-7	CASSPFRDPYEQYF
13	NA	TRBV3-1	TRBJ2-7	CASSLAGAYEQYF
11	NA	TRBV21-1	TRBJ1-4	CASSKVEKLFF
15	NA	TRBV5-1	TRBJ2-3	CASSLGLPNTDTQYF
14	NA	TRBV20-1	TRBJ2-5	CSARFESHQETQYF
14	NA	TRBV5-4	TRBJ2-2	CASSLAVFTGELFF
14	NA	TRBV24-1	TRBJ2-2	CATSVRAYTGELFF
14	NA	TRBV7-2	TRBJ1-4	CASSFGGRNEKLFF
14	TRBD1	TRBV29-1	TRBJ1-4	CSVDLRGPLEKLFF
15	TRBD1	TRBV25-1	TRBJ1-1	CASSGNPDRGPEAFF
13	NA	TRBV20-1	TRBJ2-3	CSATDASPDTQYF
14	NA	TRBV5-4	TRBJ1-5	CASSLDRANQPQHF
14	TRBD2	TRBV4-1	TRBJ2-7	CASSQGLGSYEQYF
13	NA	TRBV29-1	TRBJ2-3	CSVETGVTDTQYF
14	NA	TRBV29-1	TRBJ2-1	CSVPTRRDFNEQFF
15	TRBD1	TRBV28	TRBJ1-4	CASSLFATGNEKLFF
12	NA	TRBV19	TRBJ1-1	CASNDGYTEAFF
13	NA	TRBV20-1	TRBJ2-1	CSARGRIDNEQFF
15	NA	TRBV20-1	TRBJ1-2	CSARDIGGINYGYTF
12	NA	TRBV20-1	TRBJ2-3	CSAGAFTDTQYF
13	NA	TRBV19	TRBJ2-5	CASRDAVLKTQYF
11	NA	TRBV7-6	TRBJ2-5	CAVSGGETQYF
14	TRBD1	TRBV7-6	TRBJ2-1	CASCPGTGIDEQFF
14	NA	TRBV7-2	TRBJ2-1	CASSLSGLDNEQFF
15	NA	TRBV4-2	TRBJ2-1	CASSQGAREEVEQFF
15	NA	TRBV11-2	TRBJ2-1	CASSLEGGGLDEQFF
10	NA	TRBV11-1	TRBJ2-1	CASSFNEQFF
14	NA	TRBV10-3	TRBJ1-4	CAISESGGGEKLFF
11	NA	TRBV20-1	TRBJ2-1	CSASPVNEQFF